Listed below are T cell receptor beta chains from one sample, sequenced in a study of somatic mutations in cytotoxic T cells in rheumatoid arthritis. The assay was immunoSEQ multiplex PCR, and TCRdb's table has in-frame clones only and misses some. The sample has 25,000 to 35,000 clones; about 87% are singletons. Sequencing was performed on CD8+ T cells sorted from blood. The receptors come from an adult with rheumatoid arthritis. Both conserved end residues are trimmed from each CDR3.

v_gene: TRBV27
CDR3aa: ASSLTGNLSPYEQY

v_gene: TRBV18
CDR3aa: ASSPPGRVEAGELF

v_gene: TRBV4-1
CDR3aa: ASSQGGRTTSNYGYT

v_gene: TRBV11-2
CDR3aa: ASSLGGSRSYEQY

v_gene: TRBV6-1
CDR3aa: ASSESQGLNYGYT

v_gene: TRBV4-1
CDR3aa: ASSQTNNEQF

v_gene: TRBV4-1
CDR3aa: ASSRTQTSVSTDTQY

v_gene: TRBV7-2
CDR3aa: ASSATGDRGSYEQY

v_gene: TRBV4-1
CDR3aa: ASSQDNLYEQF

v_gene: TRBV9
CDR3aa: ASSVGGGVGYGYT

v_gene: TRBV30
CDR3aa: AWDRGKEDEAF

v_gene: TRBV29-1
CDR3aa: SVDDTPSLGGRGIDEQF

v_gene: TRBV25-1
CDR3aa: ASGFNQPQH

v_gene: TRBV10-3
CDR3aa: ATETRDTSGGETQY

v_gene: TRBV7-9
CDR3aa: ASSATGDRGSYEQY

v_gene: TRBV30
CDR3aa: AWSVGAGVYNEQF

v_gene: TRBV4-1
CDR3aa: ASSPWFTDLSGELF

v_gene: TRBV5-1
CDR3aa: ASSMGQGYYEQY

v_gene: TRBV25-1
CDR3aa: ASSEYDPAGQF

v_gene: TRBV7-2
CDR3aa: ASSWDLGNTIY

v_gene: TRBV2
CDR3aa: ATLANTEAF

v_gene: TRBV6-5
CDR3aa: ASSWTGTNEKLF

v_gene: TRBV14
CDR3aa: ASSPTSLANEGTDTQY

v_gene: TRBV28
CDR3aa: ASSSGQGKSQPQH

v_gene: TRBV4-1
CDR3aa: ASSQGWGQTNEKLF

v_gene: TRBV19
CDR3aa: ASLTGGIGYT

v_gene: TRBV2
CDR3aa: ASVGRGSSYEQY

v_gene: TRBV5-4
CDR3aa: ASSPGLAGDRLYEQY

v_gene: TRBV28
CDR3aa: ASRVGGHEQY

v_gene: TRBV7-9
CDR3aa: ASSLVEGGPDNEQF

v_gene: TRBV6-6
CDR3aa: ASKYRESNEKLF

v_gene: TRBV6-6
CDR3aa: ASSYRLAGGSYEQY

v_gene: TRBV28
CDR3aa: ASSLGLAGGHEDTQY

v_gene: TRBV7-7
CDR3aa: ASSLGLAGAENEQF

v_gene: TRBV28
CDR3aa: ASSSSGGNQETQY

v_gene: TRBV6-5
CDR3aa: ASSYSYRGSQETQY

v_gene: TRBV7-8
CDR3aa: ASSDIRGSIGNTIY

v_gene: TRBV7-8
CDR3aa: ASSLELNTEAF

v_gene: TRBV29-1
CDR3aa: SVEEGGVYGYT

v_gene: TRBV7-9
CDR3aa: ASAGLVMNTEAF

v_gene: TRBV4-1
CDR3aa: ASSQDGFSSYNEQF

v_gene: TRBV6-5
CDR3aa: ASSYWDRGETGELF

v_gene: TRBV28
CDR3aa: ASSLSGFSSYNEQF

v_gene: TRBV6-5
CDR3aa: ASSYARMNTEAF

v_gene: TRBV7-7
CDR3aa: ASSPFGGGTDTQY

v_gene: TRBV25-1
CDR3aa: ASSASGLGNQPQH

v_gene: TRBV19
CDR3aa: ASTFGTGHTGELF

v_gene: TRBV6-5
CDR3aa: ASSPWVAPTNEQF

v_gene: TRBV5-5
CDR3aa: ASSRFGTGNNSPLH

v_gene: TRBV19
CDR3aa: ASSIGSGTLNTEAF

v_gene: TRBV2
CDR3aa: ASSEAWTSLRGYT

v_gene: TRBV7-9
CDR3aa: ASSLLAGGNYNEQF

v_gene: TRBV27
CDR3aa: ASSLILAGGSYNEQF

v_gene: TRBV4-1
CDR3aa: ASSQDVTREITYEQY

v_gene: TRBV7-9
CDR3aa: ASSSSDGPNYGYT